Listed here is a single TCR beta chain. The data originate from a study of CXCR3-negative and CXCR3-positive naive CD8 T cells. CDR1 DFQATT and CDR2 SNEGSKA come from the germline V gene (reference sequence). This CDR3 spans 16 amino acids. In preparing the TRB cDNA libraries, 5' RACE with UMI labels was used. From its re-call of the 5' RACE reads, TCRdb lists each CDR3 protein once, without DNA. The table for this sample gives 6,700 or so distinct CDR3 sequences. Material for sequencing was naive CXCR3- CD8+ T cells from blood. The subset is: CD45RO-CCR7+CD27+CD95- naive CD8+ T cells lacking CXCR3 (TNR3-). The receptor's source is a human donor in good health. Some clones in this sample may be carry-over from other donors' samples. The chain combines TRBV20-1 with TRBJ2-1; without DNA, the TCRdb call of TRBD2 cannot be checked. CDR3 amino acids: CSARALAGVYGNEQFF.